Listed below are T cell receptor beta chains from one sample, sequenced in a study of T-cell reconstitution after alpha-beta-depleted transplantation in children. TCRdb reanalysed the PCR reads using MiXCR and keeps one entry per CDR3 protein. The table records 200,000 or so distinct CDR3 sequences, 5.5% to 7% of them present only once. Sequencing was performed on PBMCs, taken before TCRalphabeta/CD19-depleted stem cell transplant. The receptors originated from a boy aged 2-15 years with acute lymphoblastic leukemia, due to receive a stem cell transplant. Each CDR3 is given with its conserved first and last residue. The order of the fields is CDR3 DNA, CDR3 protein, J gene, clone size, V gene, D gene. D genes are given only for firm matches. For some rows the clone size is stated as once, few or many, or as a class when expanded; others skip it.

CDR3 DNA: TGTGCCAGCAGCCTAGCGGGGATCTCCTACAATGAGCAGTTCTTC
CDR3 protein: CASSLAGISYNEQFF
J gene: TRBJ2-1
clone size: many
V gene: TRBV9
D gene: TRBD2

CDR3 DNA: TGTGCCAGCAGTTACTCCGGGACCGCCTACAATGAGCAGTTCTTC
CDR3 protein: CASSYSGTAYNEQFF
J gene: TRBJ2-1
clone size: -
V gene: TRBV6-2/TRBV6-3
D gene: -

CDR3 DNA: TGTGCCATCAGTGAGTCAGGGCCCGGTCGGGACTTC
CDR3 protein: CAISESGPGRDF
J gene: TRBJ2-5
clone size: many
V gene: TRBV10-3
D gene: -

CDR3 DNA: TGTGCCAGCAGTTTTGTGGGTGGGAACACTGAAGCTTTCTTT
CDR3 protein: CASSFVGGNTEAFF
J gene: TRBJ1-1
clone size: few
V gene: TRBV28
D gene: -

CDR3 DNA: TGTGCCAGCAGCATCCGTGCCTATGAGCAGTTCTTC
CDR3 protein: CASSIRAYEQFF
J gene: TRBJ2-1
clone size: many
V gene: TRBV7-2
D gene: -

CDR3 DNA: TGCAGTGCTAGAGGGAGGGCCACCAATGAGCAGTTCTTC
CDR3 protein: CSARGRATNEQFF
J gene: TRBJ2-1
clone size: many
V gene: TRBV20-1
D gene: -

CDR3 DNA: TGTGCCAGCGGAGGGATCTCCTATAATTCACCCCTCCACTTT
CDR3 protein: CASGGISYNSPLHF
J gene: TRBJ1-6
clone size: many
V gene: TRBV6-5
D gene: -

CDR3 DNA: TGTGCCACTACCCGAGGCTCGGAGACCCAGTACTTC
CDR3 protein: CATTRGSETQYF
J gene: TRBJ2-5
clone size: many
V gene: TRBV15
D gene: -

CDR3 DNA: TGCGCCAGCAGCTTGGACAGCGGGGGGGCTGGCTACGAGCAGTACTTC
CDR3 protein: CASSLDSGGAGYEQYF
J gene: TRBJ2-7
clone size: many
V gene: TRBV5-1
D gene: TRBD2

CDR3 DNA: TGCAGTGCTCATGACAGGGGCGAGTCCTACAATGAGCAGTTCTTC
CDR3 protein: CSAHDRGESYNEQFF
J gene: TRBJ2-1
clone size: -
V gene: TRBV20-1
D gene: TRBD1

CDR3 DNA: TGTGCCAGCAGTTTCAGGGAACCCGCTAGCACAGATACGCAGTATTTT
CDR3 protein: CASSFREPASTDTQYF
J gene: TRBJ2-3
clone size: -
V gene: TRBV27
D gene: -

CDR3 DNA: TGTGCCAGCAGCATCGGGACCTACACAGATACGCAGTATTTT
CDR3 protein: CASSIGTYTDTQYF
J gene: TRBJ2-3
clone size: few
V gene: TRBV7-9
D gene: -

CDR3 DNA: TGTGCCAGCAGCTTAGGGCAGGGGGGCACTCGATTT
CDR3 protein: CASSLGQGGTRF
J gene: TRBJ2-3
clone size: -
V gene: TRBV7-2
D gene: -

CDR3 DNA: TGCAGTGCTAGAGAGACCGTCGGACTAGCGAGTTACGAGCAGTACTTC
CDR3 protein: CSARETVGLASYEQYF
J gene: TRBJ2-7
clone size: -
V gene: TRBV20-1
D gene: TRBD2

CDR3 DNA: TGTGCCAGCAGCTCTGACTCTACAGATACGCAGTATTTT
CDR3 protein: CASSSDSTDTQYF
J gene: TRBJ2-3
clone size: many
V gene: TRBV5-6
D gene: -

CDR3 DNA: TGCAGTGCTAGAATCGTGTTCGGGGCTAGCGAAAACATTCAGTACTTC
CDR3 protein: CSARIVFGASENIQYF
J gene: TRBJ2-4
clone size: many
V gene: TRBV20-1
D gene: -

CDR3 DNA: TGTGCCACCGATGAAGGGAGCCAAGGAAACACCATATATTTT
CDR3 protein: CATDEGSQGNTIYF
J gene: TRBJ1-3
clone size: many
V gene: TRBV15
D gene: -

CDR3 DNA: TGTGCCAGCACCTTAGGGATCAGGGATCAAGAGACCCAGTACTTC
CDR3 protein: CASTLGIRDQETQYF
J gene: TRBJ2-5
clone size: -
V gene: TRBV7-2
D gene: -